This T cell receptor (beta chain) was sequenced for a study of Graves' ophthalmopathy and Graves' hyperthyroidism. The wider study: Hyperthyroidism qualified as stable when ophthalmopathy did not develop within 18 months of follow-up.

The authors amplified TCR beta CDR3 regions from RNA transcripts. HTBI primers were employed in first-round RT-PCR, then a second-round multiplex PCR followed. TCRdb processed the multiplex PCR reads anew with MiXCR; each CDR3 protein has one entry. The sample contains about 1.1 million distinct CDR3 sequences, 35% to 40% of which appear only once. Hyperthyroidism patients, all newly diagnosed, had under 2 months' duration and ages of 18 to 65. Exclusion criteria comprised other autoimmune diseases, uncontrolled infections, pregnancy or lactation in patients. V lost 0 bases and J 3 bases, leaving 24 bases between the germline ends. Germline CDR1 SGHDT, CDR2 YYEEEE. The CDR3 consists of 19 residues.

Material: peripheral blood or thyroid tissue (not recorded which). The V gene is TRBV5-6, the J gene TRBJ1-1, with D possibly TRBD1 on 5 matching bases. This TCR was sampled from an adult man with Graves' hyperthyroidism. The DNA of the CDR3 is TGTGCCAGCAGCTTGGCCTTCTACCGGATAAGGGGTACGTACACTGAAGCTTTCTTT. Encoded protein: CASSLAFYRIRGTYTEAFF.